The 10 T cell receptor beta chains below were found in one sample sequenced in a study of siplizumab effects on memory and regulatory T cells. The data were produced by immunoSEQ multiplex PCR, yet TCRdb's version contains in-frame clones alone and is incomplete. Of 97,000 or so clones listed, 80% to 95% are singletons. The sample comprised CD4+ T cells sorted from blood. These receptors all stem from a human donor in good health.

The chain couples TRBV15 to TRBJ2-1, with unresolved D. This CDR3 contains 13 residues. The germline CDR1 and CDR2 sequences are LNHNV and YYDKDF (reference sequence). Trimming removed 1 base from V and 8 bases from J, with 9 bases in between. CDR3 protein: CATSRVGSDEQFF. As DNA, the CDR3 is TGTGCCACCAGCAGAGTGGGCAGCGATGAGCAGTTCTTC.

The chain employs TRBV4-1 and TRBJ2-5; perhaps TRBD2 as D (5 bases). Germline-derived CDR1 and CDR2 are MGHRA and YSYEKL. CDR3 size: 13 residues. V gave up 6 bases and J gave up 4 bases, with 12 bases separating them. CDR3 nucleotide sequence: TGCGCCAGCAGTGTTTCGGGGAGAGAGACCCAGTACTTC. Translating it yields CASSVSGRETQYF.

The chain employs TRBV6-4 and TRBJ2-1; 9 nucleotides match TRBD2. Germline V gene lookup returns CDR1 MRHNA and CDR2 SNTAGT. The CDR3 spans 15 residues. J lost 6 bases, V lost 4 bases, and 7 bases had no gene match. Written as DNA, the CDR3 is TGTGCCAGCAGTGCAACTAGCGGGTTCGGCAATGAGCAGTTCTTC. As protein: CASSATSGFGNEQFF.

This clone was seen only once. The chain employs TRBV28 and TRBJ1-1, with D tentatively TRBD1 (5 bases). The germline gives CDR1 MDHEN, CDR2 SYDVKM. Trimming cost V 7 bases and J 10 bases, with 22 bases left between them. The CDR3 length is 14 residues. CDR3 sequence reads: CASTHGGVGSAAFF. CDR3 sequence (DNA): TGTGCCAGCACCCACGGGGGGGTGGGGTCGGCAGCTTTCTTT.

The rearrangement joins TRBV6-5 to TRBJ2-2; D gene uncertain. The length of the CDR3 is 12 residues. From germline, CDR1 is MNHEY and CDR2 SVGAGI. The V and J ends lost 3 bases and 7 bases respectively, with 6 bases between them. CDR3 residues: CASSYSGGELFF. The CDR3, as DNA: TGTGCCAGCAGTTATTCTGGCGGGGAGCTGTTTTTT.

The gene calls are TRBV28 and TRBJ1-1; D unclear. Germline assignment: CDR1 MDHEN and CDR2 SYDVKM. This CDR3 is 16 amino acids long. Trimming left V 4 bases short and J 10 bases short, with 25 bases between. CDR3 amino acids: CASSSSPRTLVKVAFF. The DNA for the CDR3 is TGTGCCAGCAGTTCCTCACCCCGGACCCTCGTTAAGGTAGCTTTCTTT.

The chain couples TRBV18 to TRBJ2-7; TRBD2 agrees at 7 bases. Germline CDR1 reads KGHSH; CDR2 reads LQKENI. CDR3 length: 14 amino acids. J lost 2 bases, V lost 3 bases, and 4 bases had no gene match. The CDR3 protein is CASSPRGKAYEQYF. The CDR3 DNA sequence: TGTGCCAGCTCACCGCGGGGGAAGGCCTACGAGCAGTACTTC.

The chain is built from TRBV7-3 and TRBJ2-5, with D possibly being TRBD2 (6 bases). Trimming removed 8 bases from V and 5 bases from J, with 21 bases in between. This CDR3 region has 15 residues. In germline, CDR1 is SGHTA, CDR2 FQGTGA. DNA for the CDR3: TGTGCCAGCTCCGCCACGGGGGTGGGCGTGGAGACCCAGTACTTC. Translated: CASSATGVGVETQYF.

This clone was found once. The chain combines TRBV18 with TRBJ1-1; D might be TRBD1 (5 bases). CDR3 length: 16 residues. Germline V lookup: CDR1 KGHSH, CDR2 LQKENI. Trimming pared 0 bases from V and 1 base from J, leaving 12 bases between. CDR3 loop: CASSPPGVPRNTEAFF. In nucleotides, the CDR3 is TGTGCCAGCTCACCACCGGGGGTGCCGAGGAACACTGAAGCTTTCTTT.

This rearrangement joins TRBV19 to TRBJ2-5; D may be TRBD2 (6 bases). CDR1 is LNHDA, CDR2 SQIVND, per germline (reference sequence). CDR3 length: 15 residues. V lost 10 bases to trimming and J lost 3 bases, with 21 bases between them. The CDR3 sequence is CATSTVGGTKETQYF. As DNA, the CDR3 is TGTGCCACTAGCACTGTTGGGGGGACGAAAGAGACCCAGTACTTC.